This paragraph reports one T cell receptor (beta chain). This entry is derived from a study of monozygotic twins with inflammatory bowel disease. The CDR3 is 13 amino acids. Per germline, CDR1 SEHNR and CDR2 FQNEAQ (reference sequence). TCRdb reprocessed the 5' RACE reads and stores each CDR3 protein as one record, lacking DNA. This sample lists approximately 400,000 distinct CDR3 sequences; its ten largest clones have roughly 2.6%. The specimen sequenced was blood. This sequence joins TRBV7-9 and TRBJ2-4; TCRdb's D call, TRBD1, is unchecked because there is no DNA. The sequence was collected from a human donor with ulcerative colitis or Crohn's disease, or a healthy co-twin of an affected twin (not recorded which). The CDR3 region is CASSLGGTPTPYF.